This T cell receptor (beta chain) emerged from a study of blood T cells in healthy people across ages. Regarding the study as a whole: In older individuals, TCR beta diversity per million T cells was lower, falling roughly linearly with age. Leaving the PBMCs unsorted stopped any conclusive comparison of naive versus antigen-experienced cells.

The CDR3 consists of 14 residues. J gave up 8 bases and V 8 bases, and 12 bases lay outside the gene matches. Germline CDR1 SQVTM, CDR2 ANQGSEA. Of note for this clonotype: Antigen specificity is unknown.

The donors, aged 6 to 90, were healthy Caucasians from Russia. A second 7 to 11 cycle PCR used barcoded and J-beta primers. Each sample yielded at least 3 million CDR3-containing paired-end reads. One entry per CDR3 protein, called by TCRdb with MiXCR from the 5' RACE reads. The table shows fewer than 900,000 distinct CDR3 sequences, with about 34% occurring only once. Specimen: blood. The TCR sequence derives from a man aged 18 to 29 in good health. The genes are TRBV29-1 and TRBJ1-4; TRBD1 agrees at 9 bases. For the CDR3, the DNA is TGCAGCATAGGATCCGGGACAGGGAACGAAAAACTGTTTTTT. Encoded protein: CSIGSGTGNEKLFF. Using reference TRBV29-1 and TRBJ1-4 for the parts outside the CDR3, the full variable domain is SAVISQKPSRDICQRGTSLTIQCQVDSQVTMMFWYRQQPGQSLTLIATANQGSEATYESGFVIDKFPISRPNLTFSTLTVSNMSPEDSSIYLCSIGSGTGNEKLFFGSGTQLSVL.